The sequence of this TCR beta chain was determined in a study of T cell repertoires in cytomegalovirus infection. On the study more broadly: Both recently identified HLA-C-restricted and well-studied HLA-B-restricted CMV epitopes were used in the study. Indicated by public TCR beta signatures were CMV infection and matching HLA type.

TCRdb redid the calling of the reads with MiXCR, one entry per CDR3 protein. Altogether about 500,000 distinct CDR3 sequences are present, about 33% being singletons, with the ten largest covering about a sixth. This CDR3 comprises 14 residues. Looked up from germline, CDR1 is LGHNT and CDR2 is FRNRAP. The V end was cut by 1 base, the J end by 7 bases, with 11 bases between. As concerns this clonotype: No antigen is known for it.

Study-wide points: Individuals carrying CMV plus the relevant HLA were identified by cumulative frequency of public TCR beta families. CMV-specific TCR beta clonotypes restricted by HLA-C dominated the ex vivo response.

The specimen was cultured PBMCs, collected from culture after CMV antigen stimulation. This chain joins TRBV12-5 and TRBJ1-5, with D tentatively TRBD1 (6 bases). The sequence derives from a human donor in good health (CMV status not recorded). Some clones in this sample may be carry-over from other donors' samples. The CDR3 nucleotides read TGTGCTAGTGGTTTGGAGGGGGGGTGGCAGCCCCAGCATTTT. It specifies CASGLEGGWQPQHF.